This T cell receptor (beta chain) was found in a study of CD8+ T cells in alopecia areata. Regarding treatment: oral pan-JAK inhibitor, 5-10 mg twice daily. In each case, RNA was isolated and then reverse transcribed into cDNA as the sequencing template. Some clones are missing from TCRdb's copy, which holds only in-frame ones; the method was immunoSEQ multiplex PCR. The table shows some 190,000 clones, with 40% to 65% occurring only once. The source material was CD8+ T cells sorted from blood, sampled at approximately week 51, from a patient treated with tofacitinib. The origin of this receptor is a human donor with alopecia areata.

The CDR3 is CASSHDREYNEQFF. In nucleotides, the CDR3 is TGTGCCAGCAGCCATGACAGGGAGTACAATGAGCAGTTCTTC. This chain connects TRBV5-4 to TRBJ2-1, with 7 bases matching TRBD1. This CDR3 has 14 amino acids. Looked up from germline, CDR1 is SGHNT and CDR2 is YYREEE (reference sequence). The V gene end was trimmed by 4 bases and the J gene end by 4 bases; junction bases not matched to a gene: 5.